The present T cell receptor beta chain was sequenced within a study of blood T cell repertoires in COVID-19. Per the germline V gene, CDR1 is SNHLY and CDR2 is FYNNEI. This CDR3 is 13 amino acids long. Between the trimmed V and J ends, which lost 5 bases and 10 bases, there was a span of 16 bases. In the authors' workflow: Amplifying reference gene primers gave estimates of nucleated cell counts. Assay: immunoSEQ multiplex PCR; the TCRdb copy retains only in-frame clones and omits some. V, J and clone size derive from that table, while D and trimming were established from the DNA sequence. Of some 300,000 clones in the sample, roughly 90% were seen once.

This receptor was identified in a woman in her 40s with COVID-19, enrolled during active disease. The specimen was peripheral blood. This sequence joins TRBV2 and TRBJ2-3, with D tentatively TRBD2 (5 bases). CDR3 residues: CASSPTSNNAQYF. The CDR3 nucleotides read TGTGCCAGCAGTCCTACTAGTAATAACGCGCAGTATTTT. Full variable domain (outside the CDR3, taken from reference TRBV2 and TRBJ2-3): EPEVTQTPSHQVTQMGQEVILRCVPISNHLYFYWYRQILGQKVEFLVSFYNNEISEKSEIFDDQFSVERPDGSNFTLKIRSTKLEDSAMYFCASSPTSNNAQYFGPGTRLTVL.